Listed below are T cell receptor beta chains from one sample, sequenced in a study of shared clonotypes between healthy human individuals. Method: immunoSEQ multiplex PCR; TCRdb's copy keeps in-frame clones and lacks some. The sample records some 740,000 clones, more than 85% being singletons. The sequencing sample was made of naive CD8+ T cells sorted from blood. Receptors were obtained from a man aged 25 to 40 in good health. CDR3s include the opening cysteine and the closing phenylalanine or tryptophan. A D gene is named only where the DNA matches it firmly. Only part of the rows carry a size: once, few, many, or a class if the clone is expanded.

CATEAGGSLGEQFF	TGTGCCACGGAGGCGGGGGGAAGCCTGGGAGAGCAGTTCTTC	TRBD2	-	TRBV15	TRBJ2-1
CASSYSNNLQYF	TGTGCCAGCAGTTACTCGAACAACCTCCAGTACTTC	-	-	TRBV6-5	TRBJ2-5
CASSLGSGELFF	TGTGCCAGCAGCTTGGGATCCGGGGAGCTGTTTTTT	-	few	TRBV7-9	TRBJ2-2
CASSLSTDTQYF	TGCGCCAGCAGCCTGAGCACAGATACGCAGTATTTT	-	-	TRBV5-1	TRBJ2-3
CATSSSRGQPQHF	TGTGCCACCAGCAGTAGCAGGGGTCAGCCCCAGCATTTT	-	-	TRBV15	TRBJ1-5
CASRYNPVDSTDTQYF	TGTGCCAGTAGGTATAATCCAGTGGATAGCACAGATACGCAGTATTTT	-	-	TRBV19	TRBJ2-3
CASSHTRAFTMNTEAFF	TGCGCCAGCAGCCACACACGGGCCTTTACCATGAACACTGAAGCTTTCTTT	-	-	TRBV4-1	TRBJ1-1
CASSLGGRGEQFF	TGTGCCAGCAGTTTAGGTGGTCGGGGTGAGCAGTTCTTC	-	-	TRBV27	TRBJ2-1
CASSMDGSYEQYF	TGTGCCAGCAGCATGGACGGTTCCTACGAGCAGTACTTC	-	-	TRBV7-6	TRBJ2-7
CASTGNGYGYTF	TGCGCCAGCACCGGGAATGGCTATGGCTACACCTTC	-	few	TRBV10-2	TRBJ1-2
CASERTGGLYNEQFF	TGTGCCAGCGAAAGGACAGGGGGACTTTACAATGAGCAGTTCTTC	TRBD1	-	TRBV2	TRBJ2-1
CASSVVPGGASGTGEQYF	TGTGCCAGCAGCGTAGTCCCAGGGGGGGCTAGCGGGACAGGTGAACAGTACTTC	-	-	TRBV9	TRBJ2-7
CASSSPTGRLAKSSYEQYF	TGTGCCAGCAGCTCACCGACGGGACGCTTAGCAAAGAGTTCCTACGAGCAGTACTTC	-	-	TRBV5-6	TRBJ2-7
CASSLEASGRYNEQFF	TGCGCCAGCAGCTTGGAGGCTAGCGGGAGGTACAATGAGCAGTTCTTC	TRBD2	-	TRBV5-1	TRBJ2-1
CASSETGAVNIQYF	TGTGCCAGCAGCGAAACAGGGGCGGTGAACATTCAGTACTTC	TRBD1	-	TRBV9	TRBJ2-4
CASTSQGYMNTEAFF	TGTGCCAGTACTAGTCAGGGCTACATGAACACTGAAGCTTTCTTT	-	-	TRBV19	TRBJ1-1
CASDSTGTGELFF	TGTGCCAGCGATTCCACGGGCACCGGGGAGCTGTTTTTT	-	once	TRBV7-9	TRBJ2-2
CASAWGHPGSQYF	TGTGCCAGCGCCTGGGGACACCCCGGGAGCCAGTACTTC	-	-	TRBV25-1	TRBJ2-5
CAIPLTFRDRGTGANVLTF	TGCGCCATCCCTCTAACCTTCCGGGACAGGGGAACTGGGGCCAACGTCCTGACTTTC	TRBD1	once	TRBV23-1	TRBJ2-6
CSARHNEQFF	TGCAGTGCCCGCCACAATGAGCAGTTCTTC	-	-	TRBV20-1	TRBJ2-1
CSGKSGITGELFF	TGCAGCGGCAAGTCAGGGATCACCGGGGAGCTGTTTTTT	-	once	TRBV29-1	TRBJ2-2
CATSREGTPHTDTQYF	TGTGCCACCAGCAGAGAAGGGACGCCTCACACAGATACGCAGTATTTT	-	-	TRBV15	TRBJ2-3
CASSVDSPGSYEQYF	TGTGCCAGCAGCGTAGATAGTCCTGGTTCCTACGAGCAGTACTTC	-	once	TRBV9	TRBJ2-7
CASTFRTVYSNQPQHF	TGTGCCAGCACCTTTCGGACAGTGTATAGCAATCAGCCCCAGCATTTT	-	-	TRBV6-6	TRBJ1-5
CASSPSGTGVQNTEAFF	TGTGCCAGCAGCCCTAGTGGGACAGGGGTCCAGAACACTGAAGCTTTCTTT	TRBD1	-	TRBV7-9	TRBJ1-1
CATSERARSSYNEQFF	TGTGCAACGTCGGAACGCGCCCGGAGCTCCTACAATGAGCAGTTCTTC	-	once	TRBV10-3	TRBJ2-1
CASSLGVAGVDEQYF	TGCGCCAGCAGCTTGGGGGTAGCGGGAGTTGACGAGCAGTACTTC	TRBD2	-	TRBV5-1	TRBJ2-7
CASSQENTDGDTQYF	TGCGCCAGCAGCCAAGAGAACACTGACGGGGATACGCAGTATTTT	-	-	TRBV4-3	TRBJ2-3
CASSPGVGREIGTDTQYF	TGTGCCAGTAGTCCCGGGGTGGGGCGGGAGATCGGCACAGATACGCAGTATTTT	TRBD2	-	TRBV19	TRBJ2-3
CASSQDWGAYEQYF	TGTGCCAGCAGCCAAGACTGGGGAGCCTACGAGCAGTACTTC	-	-	TRBV4-2	TRBJ2-7
CASSPPRGRGNTIYF	TGTGCCAGCTCACCACCAAGGGGTCGTGGAAACACCATATATTTT	-	-	TRBV18	TRBJ1-3
CASSLISAATGELFF	TGTGCCAGCAGTTTAATTTCAGCGGCCACCGGGGAGCTGTTTTTT	-	-	TRBV28	TRBJ2-2
CASSPGLAGEDTQYF	TGTGCCAGCAGCCCCGGACTAGCGGGAGAAGATACGCAGTATTTT	TRBD2	-	TRBV13	TRBJ2-3
CASSEEGLPITDTQYF	TGTGCCAGCAGTGAAGAGGGGCTACCCATCACAGATACGCAGTATTTT	-	-	TRBV2	TRBJ2-3
CASSPRDSAYEQYF	TGTGCCAGCAGTCCCAGGGACAGTGCCTACGAGCAGTACTTC	TRBD1	-	TRBV27	TRBJ2-7
CASSIDSGRATDTQYF	TGTGCCAGCAGCATAGATAGCGGGAGGGCCACAGATACGCAGTATTTT	TRBD2	once	TRBV7-9	TRBJ2-3
CASSQVLAGYNEQFF	TGCGCCAGCAGCCAAGTTCTAGCGGGATACAATGAGCAGTTCTTC	TRBD2	-	TRBV4-1	TRBJ2-1
CSGNGGRRLQETQYF	TGCAGCGGAAATGGTGGGAGGAGGCTTCAAGAGACCCAGTACTTC	-	-	TRBV29-1	TRBJ2-5
CARNRDGSYEQYF	TGTGCCAGGAACCGGGACGGAAGCTACGAGCAGTACTTC	-	-	TRBV28	TRBJ2-7
CASGSPSGELFF	TGTGCTAGTGGTTCCCCGTCCGGGGAGCTGTTTTTT	-	-	TRBV12-5	TRBJ2-2
CASSLGFYEQYF	TGTGCCAGCAGCTTAGGGTTCTACGAGCAGTACTTC	-	-	TRBV7-2	TRBJ2-7
CASSATRSYEQYF	TGTGCCAGCAGTGCGACTAGATCCTACGAGCAGTACTTC	-	-	TRBV6-1	TRBJ2-7
CASSERERGRKNEQFF	TGTGCCAGCAGTGAGCGGGAAAGGGGTAGGAAAAATGAGCAGTTCTTC	-	-	TRBV6-1	TRBJ2-1
CASSPRDSQNEQFF	TGTGCCAGCTCACCACGGGACAGTCAGAATGAGCAGTTCTTC	TRBD1	-	TRBV18	TRBJ2-1
CASSTGGAAYEQYF	TGTGCCAGCAGCACCGGGGGGGCAGCCTACGAGCAGTACTTC	TRBD2	-	TRBV7-9	TRBJ2-7
CASRLGLAGHYEQYF	TGTGCCAGCAGACTGGGACTAGCGGGGCACTACGAGCAGTACTTC	TRBD2	-	TRBV6-5	TRBJ2-7
CASSPRRDRGGRNEQFF	TGTGCCAGCAGTCCCAGGAGGGACAGGGGGGGTCGAAATGAGCAGTTCTTC	TRBD1	once	TRBV11-2	TRBJ2-1
CASSSRSTLSHSYNEQFF	TGTGCCAGCAGCTCCCGGTCCACACTCTCACACTCCTACAATGAGCAGTTCTTC	-	once	TRBV9	TRBJ2-1
CAAAKREGLGELFF	TGTGCCGCCGCCAAGCGGGAGGGCCTCGGGGAGCTGTTTTTT	TRBD2	-	TRBV27	TRBJ2-2
CASGTGGDQPQHF	TGTGCCAGTGGGACAGGGGGCGATCAGCCCCAGCATTTT	TRBD1	-	TRBV19	TRBJ1-5
CASSLGETQYF	TGTGCCAGCTCACTCGGAGAGACCCAGTACTTC	-	-	TRBV18	TRBJ2-5
CASSGREEQETQYF	TGTGCCAGCAGTGGGCGGGAGGAGCAAGAGACCCAGTACTTC	TRBD2	once	TRBV13	TRBJ2-5
CATRDKYNEQFF	TGCGCCACCCGGGACAAGTACAATGAGCAGTTCTTC	-	once	TRBV10-1	TRBJ2-1
CASSTLAGEGDTQYF	TGTGCCAGCAGTACATTAGCGGGAGAGGGAGATACGCAGTATTTT	TRBD2	-	TRBV28	TRBJ2-3
CASSLDRESDTQYF	TGTGCCAGCAGCTTGGACAGGGAATCAGATACGCAGTATTTT	-	-	TRBV5-6	TRBJ2-3
CASSLNAGLNREQYF	TGTGCCAGCAGCTTAAATGCGGGGCTTAATAGGGAGCAGTACTTC	-	-	TRBV7-6	TRBJ2-7
CAISGTPTEAFF	TGTGCCATCAGTGGGACCCCCACTGAAGCTTTCTTT	-	few	TRBV10-3	TRBJ1-1
CASSQVAEYTTTSEQYF	TGTGCCAGCAGCCAGGTGGCGGAGTACACTACGACGAGCGAGCAGTACTTC	-	-	TRBV4-2	TRBJ2-7
CSVARGYEQYF	TGCAGCGTTGCAAGGGGCTACGAGCAGTACTTC	-	-	TRBV29-1	TRBJ2-7